This TCR beta chain was recovered during a study of shared clonotypes between healthy human individuals. There are a few counts of this clone. There are 13 residues in the CDR3. The assay was immunoSEQ multiplex PCR, and TCRdb's table has in-frame clones only and misses some. Among 2 million to 2.5 million clones listed, under 97% were seen once. The J gene is TRBJ1-2, the V gene TRBV21-1; TRBD1, the table's D call, lacks a check against the DNA. TRBV21-1 is noted as a pseudogene. This clonotype was sampled from a man between 18 and 35 years old in good health. Sequencing input: naive CD4+ T cells sorted from blood. Subset noted: CD45RA+ positively selected. This CDR3 reads CASSSRQGRGYTF. The CDR3 DNA follows: TGTGCCAGCAGCAGTAGACAGGGGCGAGGCTACACCTTC.